Listed below are T cell receptor beta chains from one sample, sequenced in a study of technical replicates of blood from several donors. Clones were sequenced by immunoSEQ multiplex PCR, and TCRdb holds only the in-frame ones, with some missing. The sample has around 16,000 clones, roughly 88% seen once. Sequenced material: PBMCs. These receptors were obtained from a human donor in good health. Each CDR3 is given with its conserved first and last residue. Fields, in order: CDR3 protein, CDR3 DNA, D gene, J gene, clone size, V gene. The D gene is left open where the match is weak. A row's size may be missing; if present it is once, few, many or a size class.

CDR3: CASSLGQEEGYTF
DNA: TGCGCCAGCAGCTTGGGACAGGAGGAGGGCTACACCTTC
D: .
J: TRBJ1-2
size: .
V: TRBV5-1

CDR3: CASSTSSGTLLNEQFF
DNA: TGTGCCAGCAGTACCAGTAGCGGAACCCTCCTGAATGAGCAGTTCTTC
D: .
J: TRBJ2-1
size: .
V: TRBV27

CDR3: CASSPRDRGPEAFF
DNA: TGTGCCAGCTCACCCCGGGACAGGGGACCTGAAGCTTTCTTT
D: TRBD1
J: TRBJ1-1
size: few
V: TRBV18

CDR3: CASRTTNTGELFF
DNA: TGTGCCAGCAGGACAACTAACACCGGGGAGCTGTTTTTT
D: .
J: TRBJ2-2
size: once
V: TRBV9

CDR3: CSVRSGRAEQFF
DNA: TGCAGCGTTCGAAGCGGGAGGGCTGAGCAGTTCTTC
D: TRBD2
J: TRBJ2-1
size: .
V: TRBV29-1

CDR3: CASSEGTGTGGGGYTF
DNA: TGCGCCAGCAGCGAGGGAACCGGGACAGGGGGAGGAGGCTACACCTTC
D: TRBD1
J: TRBJ1-2
size: .
V: TRBV5-1

CDR3: CASSVSGGGETQYF
DNA: TGCGCCAGCAGCGTGAGCGGGGGGGGAGAGACCCAGTACTTC
D: TRBD2
J: TRBJ2-5
size: .
V: TRBV5-1

CDR3: CASTTQGLDEKLFF
DNA: TGTGCCAGCACAACACAGGGATTAGATGAAAAACTGTTTTTT
D: .
J: TRBJ1-4
size: .
V: TRBV2

CDR3: CASSLEGATEAFF
DNA: TGTGCCAGCAGTTTAGAGGGGGCCACTGAAGCTTTCTTT
D: TRBD1
J: TRBJ1-1
size: .
V: TRBV27

CDR3: CASSPDLNYEQYF
DNA: TGTGCCAGCTCGCCAGACTTAAACTACGAGCAGTACTTC
D: .
J: TRBJ2-7
size: .
V: TRBV18

CDR3: CASSSNYNEQFF
DNA: TGTGCCAGCAGCTCAAACTACAATGAGCAGTTCTTC
D: .
J: TRBJ2-1
size: .
V: TRBV7-6

CDR3: CASSAELAGEYNEQFF
DNA: TGTGCCAGCAGTGCCGAACTAGCGGGAGAGTACAATGAGCAGTTCTTC
D: TRBD2
J: TRBJ2-1
size: .
V: TRBV6-4

CDR3: CASSIPSATDSSADTQYF
DNA: TGTGCCAGCAGCATCCCATCGGCGACAGACAGTTCGGCAGATACGCAGTATTTT
D: .
J: TRBJ2-3
size: .
V: TRBV7-9

CDR3: CASSLGDRGNIQYF
DNA: TGTGCCAGCAGCTTGGGCGACAGGGGAAACATTCAGTACTTC
D: TRBD1
J: TRBJ2-4
size: once
V: TRBV5-6

CDR3: CASSQESGGEQFF
DNA: TGTGCCAGCAGCCAAGAAAGTGGCGGAGAGCAGTTCTTC
D: .
J: TRBJ2-1
size: .
V: TRBV14

CDR3: CASSNPSAGQEVVYTF
DNA: TGCGCCAGCAGCAACCCTTCGGCAGGGCAGGAAGTCGTCTACACCTTC
D: .
J: TRBJ1-2
size: few
V: TRBV5-1